This record concerns one T cell receptor (beta chain) sequence. Its antigen is still unknown. This entry belongs to a study of T cell responses to AZD1222 COVID-19 vaccine. Sequencing was performed with immunoSEQ multiplex PCR; in TCRdb, only in-frame clones are kept and a portion is missing. Of under 85,000 clones in the sample, over 75% are singletons; the top ten hold about 4.8%. Study results and caveats: The CD4 TCRs associated with vaccination extended across spike and predominated at 160-218 and 743-854. None of the repertoires were sampled until the peak T cell response had passed. Clonal diversity was possibly underestimated; the donors were predominantly white British and more often female. Once two AZD1222 doses were given, Spike-specific TCR breadth and depth went up.

CDR1 and CDR2 from the germline V gene are SGHAT and FQNNGV. V dropped 0 bases and J dropped 7 bases, with 10 bases sitting between them. The CDR3 runs 13 residues. The input for sequencing was peripheral blood, taken on day 0 of MenACWY control vaccination. The rearrangement links TRBV11-2 to TRBJ2-7; D is unresolved. This clonotype originated in an adult in good health. The CDR3 is CASSLEWSSEQYF. CDR3 in DNA: TGTGCCAGCAGCTTAGAATGGTCTAGTGAGCAGTACTTC.